Below are 30 T cell receptor beta chains sequenced from a single sample in a study of post-analysis software for immune sequencing data. Regarding the study as a whole: The five TRBV segments detected at higher frequency in patients than in controls included TRBV5-6, TRBV5-1 and TRBV20-1.

cDNA libraries for TCR beta contained unique molecular identifiers. TCRdb reprocessed the PCR reads via MiXCR and lists one record per CDR3 protein. Of approximately 250,000 distinct CDR3 sequences in the sample, 35% to 40% are singletons; the top ten hold around 4.7%. The antigens these receptors bind are not known. The specimen was blood. These receptors were obtained from a girl aged 10 to 17 with multiple sclerosis.

The V call is TRBV5-1, the J call TRBJ1-2; D is undetermined. CDR3 length: 13 amino acids. V was pared by 0 bases and J by 3 bases, with 6 bases between. Per germline, CDR1 SGHRS and CDR2 YFSETQ. This CDR3 reads CASSLGGHYGYTF. CDR3 bases: TGCGCCAGCAGCTTGGGAGGGCACTATGGCTACACCTTC.

The table lists this clonotype with many counts. This chain's CDR3 is CASSFGNQPQHF. Written as DNA, the CDR3 is TGTGCCAGCAGTTTTGGGAATCAGCCCCAGCATTTT. The chain joins TRBV27 to TRBJ1-5; the D is unclear. The CDR3 covers 12 residues. Looked up from germline, CDR1 is MNHEY and CDR2 is SMNVEV (reference sequence). The ends were cut back, 3 bases at V and 4 bases at J, with 4 bases in the middle.

This clonotype was counted only a few times. This rearrangement joins TRBV3-1 to TRBJ1-4; D is unclear. Germline-derived CDR1 and CDR2 are LGHDT and YNNKEL (reference sequence). With 6 bases removed from V and 0 bases from J, the gap between germline ends came to 2 bases. This CDR3 contains 12 residues. DNA of the CDR3: TGTGCCAGCAGTCCAACTAATGAAAAACTGTTTTTT. Protein product: CASSPTNEKLFF.

This sequence joins TRBV28 and TRBJ2-2; D perhaps matches TRBD1 (5 bases). CDR3 length: 15 amino acids. CDR1 and CDR2 from the germline V gene are MDHEN and SYDVKM. Trimming pared 6 bases from V and 3 bases from J, leaving 14 bases between. For the CDR3, the DNA is TGTGCCAGCAGGGGCGGTGGGGCCGACACCGGGGAGCTGTTTTTT. Residues: CASRGGGADTGELFF.

This chain uses TRBV19 with TRBJ1-1; TRBD1 might be the D (5 bases). The germline V gene encodes CDR1 LNHDA and CDR2 SQIVND (reference sequence). The CDR3 extends over 16 amino acids. Trimming took off 6 bases at V and 3 bases at J, with 20 bases between the two ends. The CDR3 region has the DNA TGTGCCAGTAGACCTAGGGGAGCAGGGCTTGACACTGAAGCTTTCTTT. This gives the protein CASRPRGAGLDTEAFF.

This chain connects TRBV7-9 to TRBJ2-1; TRBD1 matches 7 bases. Germline V gene lookup returns CDR1 SEHNR and CDR2 FQNEAQ (reference sequence). The CDR3 totals 17 residues. The V segment lost 5 bases and the J segment 1 base; nucleotides outside the gene matches: 11. The CDR3 DNA sequence: TGTGCCAGCAGCCAAGATCCTAGGGGGCCTTCCTACAATGAGCAGTTCTTC. It codes for CASSQDPRGPSYNEQFF.

CDR3 residues: CASSSDTNNQPQHF. The CDR3 DNA reads TGTGCCAGCAGCTCTGACACGAACAATCAGCCCCAGCATTTT. The chain couples TRBV7-9 to TRBJ1-5; D unresolved. The ends were cut back, 4 bases at V and 3 bases at J, with 10 bases in the middle. Germline CDR1 reads SEHNR; CDR2 reads FQNEAQ (reference sequence). The CDR3 is made up of 14 amino acids.

This clonotype was seen at least ten times. The chain uses TRBV29-1 and TRBJ1-2, with D unresolved. V lost 4 bases and J 4 bases, leaving 13 bases between the germline ends. This CDR3 has 13 amino acids. Germline CDR1 and CDR2: SQVTM and ANQGSEA. CDR3 protein: CSVGRRASYGYTF. The CDR3 DNA is TGCAGCGTTGGGAGGCGGGCCTCCTATGGCTACACCTTC. Filled out from reference TRBV29-1 and TRBJ1-2, the complete variable domain reads SAVISQKPSRDICQRGTSLTIQCQVDSQVTMMFWYRQQPGQSLTLIATANQGSEATYESGFVIDKFPISRPNLTFSTLTVSNMSPEDSSIYLCSVGRRASYGYTFGSGTRLTVV.

This clonotype occurred many times. The chain employs TRBV7-2 and TRBJ1-1; 7 bases map to TRBD1. The J segment lost 6 bases and the V segment lost 4 bases, leaving 11 bases of the junction unmatched. CDR3 length equals 15 residues. Germline loops: CDR1 SGHTA, CDR2 FQGNSA. CDR3 residues: CASSSLAGGRPEAFF. In nucleotides, the CDR3 is TGTGCCAGCAGCTCCCTGGCAGGGGGGCGTCCTGAAGCTTTCTTT.

The chain employs TRBV20-1 and TRBJ2-2, with 7 bases lining up with TRBD2. This CDR3 comprises 15 residues. Germline CDR1 DFQATT, CDR2 SNEGSKA (reference sequence). V was clipped by 6 bases and J by 7 bases; unmatched bases: 14. The CDR3: CSAARLGGDNGELFF. CDR3 sequence (DNA): TGCAGTGCGGCCCGTCTGGGAGGGGATAACGGGGAGCTGTTTTTT.

The rearrangement uses TRBV9 and TRBJ1-3, with no clear D. Germline-derived CDR1 and CDR2 are SGDLS and YYNGEE. This CDR3 contains 12 residues. Trimming pared 4 bases from V and 4 bases from J, leaving 6 bases between. CDR3 loop: CASSTQGNTIYF. As DNA, the CDR3 is TGTGCCAGCAGCACCCAAGGAAACACCATATATTTT.

This clonotype was seen a single time. This may come from a read error, since a much larger clone is one base off. The chain recombines TRBV5-1 with TRBJ1-2; 12 bases are a match to TRBD1. V gave up 1 base and J gave up 8 bases; unmatched junction bases: 6. Germline-derived CDR1 and CDR2 are SGHRS and YFSETQ. This CDR3 has 15 residues. The CDR3 bases are TGCGCCAGCAGCTTGTGCGGGACAGGGGGCGACGGCTACACCTTC. It codes for CASSLCGTGGDGYTF.

As for this clonotype: Possible read error: a much larger clone is one base away. This sequence joins TRBV5-1 and TRBJ2-1; D not resolved. The J call is doubtful: the DNA matches TRBJ2-7 better. There are 17 residues in the CDR3. CDR1 and CDR2 from the germline V gene are SGHRS and YFSETQ. CDR3 nucleotide sequence: TGCGCCAGCAGCCCTACCGACGGTAAGGGTTCCTACAATGAGCAGTACTTC. Residues: CASSPTDGKGSYNEQYF.

This clonotype was seen a handful of times. The chain employs TRBV28 and TRBJ1-5; D gene ambiguous. The CDR3 spans 16 residues. The germline CDR1 and CDR2 sequences are MDHEN and SYDVKM. The V and J ends lost 8 bases and 1 base respectively, with 18 bases between them. DNA of the CDR3: TGTGCCAGCTATACTCTTGGTGCCTTGAGCAATCAGCCCCAGCATTTT. Its translation is CASYTLGALSNQPQHF.

In the case of this clonotype: Mismatch with germline at one junction end may stem from a read error. This chain joins TRBV12-3 or TRBV12-4 and TRBJ2-3; no definite D call. This CDR3 has 12 amino acids. In DNA form, the CDR3 reads TGTGCCAGCAGTTTCCTCACAGATACGCGGTATTTT. Translation gives CASSFLTDTRYF.

This clonotype came up many times. The chain is built from TRBV7-9 and TRBJ1-4; D uncertain. The CDR3 covers 15 residues. In germline, CDR1 is SEHNR, CDR2 FQNEAQ (reference sequence). Deletions cut 6 bases from V and 0 bases from J, with 11 bases between. DNA for the CDR3: TGTGCCAGCAGTTCCGCACGGGCAACTAATGAAAAACTGTTTTTT. This translates into CASSSARATNEKLFF.

In its sample, this clonotype was seen many times. This chain connects TRBV10-3 to TRBJ2-1, with 13 nucleotides matching TRBD2. The V gene's germline CDR1 is ENHRY and CDR2 SYGVKD. The CDR3 is 13 amino acids. The junction had 0 bases not matched to a gene; V was cut back by 6 bases and J by 7 bases. CDR3 nucleotides: TGTGCCATCAGGGGACTAGCGGGGAATGAGCAGTTCTTC. This codes for CAIRGLAGNEQFF.

The chain has TRBV6-1 and TRBJ1-1; D unclear. This CDR3 has 17 residues. Trimming stripped 0 bases from V and 1 base from J, with 15 bases between. CDR1 is MNHNS and CDR2 is SASEGT in the germline V gene. CDR3 loop: CASSEAPNRVWNTEAFF. CDR3 nucleotides: TGTGCCAGCAGTGAAGCGCCCAATCGGGTGTGGAACACTGAAGCTTTCTTT.

This clonotype has more than one count but fewer than ten. This chain links TRBV5-1 with TRBJ2-3, with 8 positions matching TRBD2. The CDR3 loop spans 17 amino acids. Trimming removed 0 bases from V and 2 bases from J; junction bases left unmatched: 8. CDR1 is SGHRS and CDR2 is YFSETQ in the germline V gene. The CDR3 DNA reads as TGCGCCAGCAGCTTGGAAGGTGGGACTAGATTCACAGATACGCAGTATTTT. This codes for CASSLEGGTRFTDTQYF.

This clonotype showed up many times. The J gene is TRBJ2-3, the V gene TRBV5-1, with D possibly being TRBD2 (6 bases). The germline gives CDR1 SGHRS, CDR2 YFSETQ. The V end was cut by 6 bases, the J end by 2 bases, with 13 bases between. The CDR3 has 14 residues. The CDR3 DNA reads TGCGCCAGCAAAGGGACTCCCACCACAGATACGCAGTATTTT. Residues: CASKGTPTTDTQYF.

Comment on this clonotype: Given a much more abundant clone one base away, this may be a read error. This rearrangement joins TRBV15 to TRBJ1-1; D is ambiguous. Germline V lookup: CDR1 LNHNV, CDR2 YYDKDF (reference sequence). The CDR3 runs to 15 residues. CDR3 sequence: CTTSRDRAANTEAFF. The CDR3 nucleotides are TGTACCACCAGCAGAGATAGGGCAGCGAACACTGAAGCTTTCTTT.

This clonotype was seen repeatedly, ten times or more. The V gene is TRBV7-8, the J gene TRBJ2-1; TRBD2 matches at 10 bases. Germline values: CDR1 SGHVS, CDR2 FQNEAQ. This CDR3 region has 14 residues. J was trimmed by 7 bases and V by 5 bases; bases with no gene match: 5. Here the CDR3 reads CASSRPSGRNEQFF. The CDR3 nucleotides read TGTGCCAGCAGCCGACCTAGCGGGAGAAATGAGCAGTTCTTC.

This clonotype showed up many times. This chain uses TRBV12-5 with TRBJ2-5; possible D gene TRBD1, 6 bases. Germline lookup yields CDR1 LGHNT and CDR2 FRNRAP. This CDR3 is built from 15 residues. Trimming left V 1 base short and J 1 base short, with 10 bases between. CDR3 protein: CASGLDGQPQETQYF. The CDR3 DNA reads as TGTGCTAGTGGTTTGGACGGACAGCCCCAAGAGACCCAGTACTTC.

The sample holds many counts of this clonotype. This chain uses TRBV20-1 with TRBJ2-5; 11 bases are a match to TRBD2. CDR1 and CDR2 from the germline V gene are DFQATT and SNEGSKA (reference sequence). The CDR3 is made up of 15 amino acids. V shed 4 bases and J 3 bases; nucleotides not matched to a gene: 7. The CDR3 sequence: CSATRLAGLEETQYF. CDR3 nucleotide sequence: TGCAGTGCTACCCGACTAGCGGGGTTAGAAGAGACCCAGTACTTC.

V and J are TRBV28 and TRBJ1-2, with TRBD1 identical over 9 bases. V shed 5 bases and J 7 bases; nucleotides not matched to a gene: 11. The CDR3 length is 15 residues. CDR1 and CDR2 from the germline V gene are MDHEN and SYDVKM. The CDR3 reads CASSTPGQGGGGYTF. CDR3 nucleotides: TGTGCCAGCAGTACTCCGGGACAGGGAGGTGGTGGCTACACCTTC.

This clonotype was seen repeatedly, ten times or more. V gene TRBV12-3 or TRBV12-4 combines with J gene TRBJ1-1; 10 positions agree with TRBD1. V lost 6 bases to trimming and J lost 0 bases; unmatched junction nucleotides: 1. CDR3 length: 14 amino acids. The CDR3 DNA reads TGTGCCAGCAGGGGACAGGGGCTGAACACTGAAGCTTTCTTT. Residues: CASRGQGLNTEAFF.

This clonotype has a handful of counts. The gene calls are TRBV20-1 and TRBJ2-1; a possible D gene is TRBD1 (6 bases). Germline-derived CDR1 and CDR2 are DFQATT and SNEGSKA (reference sequence). Trimming took off 6 bases at V and 5 bases at J, with 20 bases between the two ends. The CDR3 runs 15 residues. The CDR3 nucleotides read TGCAGTGCCCCGGGCCAGGGGTGGATGGACAATGAGCAGTTCTTC. Its protein is CSAPGQGWMDNEQFF.

The chain recombines TRBV20-1 with TRBJ2-2; the match to TRBD2 covers 9 bases. V shed 1 base, J shed 0 bases, and the junction held 9 bases outside the gene matches. This CDR3 has 18 amino acids. Looked up from germline, CDR1 is DFQATT and CDR2 is SNEGSKA (reference sequence). The CDR3 DNA sequence: TGCAGTGCTAGAGGGGAGACTAGCGGATTCGCGAACACCGGGGAGCTGTTTTTT. Translation gives CSARGETSGFANTGELFF.

Notes on this clonotype: A junction boundary mismatches the germline segment, possibly from a read error. This chain links TRBV7-9 with TRBJ2-7; no clear D. Near its end, the DNA agrees better with TRBJ2-5, so the J call may be wrong. The CDR3 length is 14 residues. Germline-derived CDR1 and CDR2 are SEHNR and FQNEAQ (reference sequence). The chain's CDR3 is CAGSSTIPRETQYF. The CDR3, as DNA: TGTGCCGGCAGCTCCACTATTCCGAGAGAGACCCAGTACTTC.

This clonotype was seen ten or more times. The chain has TRBV2 and TRBJ1-2; D is unresolved. Germline V gives CDR1 SNHLY, CDR2 FYNNEI. This CDR3 is built from 14 residues. The ends were cut back, 0 bases at V and 7 bases at J, with 12 bases in the middle. CDR3 DNA sequence: TGTGCCAGCAGTGAAGCGGAGGCGCTAGGTGGCTACACCTTC. This translates into CASSEAEALGGYTF.